Listed here is a single TCR beta chain. These data are taken from a study of technical replicates of blood from several donors. Produced via immunoSEQ multiplex PCR; TCRdb's table is partial and in-frame only. In the table there are some 62,000 clones, 70% to 90% of which are singletons. Sequenced: PBMCs. This clonotype was obtained from a human donor in good health. Some clones in this sample may be carry-over from other donors' samples.

The CDR3: CASSFETSGTDTQYF. In DNA form, the CDR3 reads TGTGCCAGCAGCTTCGAGACTAGCGGTACAGATACGCAGTATTTT. The V call is TRBV7-2, the J call TRBJ2-3; TRBD2 matches at 9 bases. V shed 3 bases and J 3 bases; nucleotides not matched to a gene: 4. The germline CDR1 and CDR2 sequences are SGHTA and FQGNSA. CDR3 length equals 15 residues.